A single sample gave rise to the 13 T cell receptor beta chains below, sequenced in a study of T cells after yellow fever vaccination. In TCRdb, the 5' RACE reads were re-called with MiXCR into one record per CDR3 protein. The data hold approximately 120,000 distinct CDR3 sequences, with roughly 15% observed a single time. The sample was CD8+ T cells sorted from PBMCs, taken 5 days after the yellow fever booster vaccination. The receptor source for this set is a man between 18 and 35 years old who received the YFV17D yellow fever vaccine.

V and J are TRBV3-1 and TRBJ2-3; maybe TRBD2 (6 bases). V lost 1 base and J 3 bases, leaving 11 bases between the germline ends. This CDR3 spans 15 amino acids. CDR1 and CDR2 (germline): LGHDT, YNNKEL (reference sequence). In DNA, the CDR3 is TGTGCCAGCAGCCAAGTTTCCGGGGGAACAGATACGCAGTATTTT. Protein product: CASSQVSGGTDTQYF.

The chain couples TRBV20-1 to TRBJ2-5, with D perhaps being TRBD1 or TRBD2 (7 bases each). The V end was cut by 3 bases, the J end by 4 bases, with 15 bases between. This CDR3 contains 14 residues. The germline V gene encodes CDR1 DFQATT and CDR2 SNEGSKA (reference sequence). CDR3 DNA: TGCAGTGCTAGCGACAGGGAGGGAGGAGAGACCCAGTACTTC. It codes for CSASDREGGETQYF.

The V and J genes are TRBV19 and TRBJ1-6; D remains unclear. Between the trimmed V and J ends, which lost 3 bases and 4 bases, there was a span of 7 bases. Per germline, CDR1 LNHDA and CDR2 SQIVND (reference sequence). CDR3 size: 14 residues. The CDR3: CASSIARYNSPLHF. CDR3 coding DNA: TGTGCCAGTAGTATCGCACGGTATAATTCACCCCTCCACTTT.

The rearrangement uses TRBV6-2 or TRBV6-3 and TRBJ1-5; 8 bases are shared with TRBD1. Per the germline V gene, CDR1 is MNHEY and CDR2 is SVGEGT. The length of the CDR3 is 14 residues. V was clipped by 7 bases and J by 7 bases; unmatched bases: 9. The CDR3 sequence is CASNIGQGGQPQHF. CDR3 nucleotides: TGTGCCAGCAATATCGGACAGGGTGGGCAGCCCCAGCATTTT.

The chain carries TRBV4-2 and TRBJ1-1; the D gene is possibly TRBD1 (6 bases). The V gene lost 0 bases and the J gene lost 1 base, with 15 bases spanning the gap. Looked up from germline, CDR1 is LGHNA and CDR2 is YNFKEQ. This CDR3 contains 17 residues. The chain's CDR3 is CASSQDRTEQGNTEAFF. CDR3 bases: TGTGCCAGCAGCCAAGATCGGACGGAACAGGGGAACACTGAAGCTTTCTTT.

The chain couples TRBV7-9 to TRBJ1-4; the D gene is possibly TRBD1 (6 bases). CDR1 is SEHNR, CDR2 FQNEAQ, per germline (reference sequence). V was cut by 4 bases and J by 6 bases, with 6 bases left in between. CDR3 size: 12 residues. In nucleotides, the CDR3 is TGTGCCAGCAGCTACAGGGATGAAAAACTGTTTTTT. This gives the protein CASSYRDEKLFF.

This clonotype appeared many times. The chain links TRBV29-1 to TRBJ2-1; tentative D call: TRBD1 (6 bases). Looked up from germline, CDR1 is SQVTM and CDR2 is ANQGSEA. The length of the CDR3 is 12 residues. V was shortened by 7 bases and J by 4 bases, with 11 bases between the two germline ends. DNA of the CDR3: TGCAGCGCGGACAGTTCTTACAATGAGCAGTTCTTC. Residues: CSADSSYNEQFF.

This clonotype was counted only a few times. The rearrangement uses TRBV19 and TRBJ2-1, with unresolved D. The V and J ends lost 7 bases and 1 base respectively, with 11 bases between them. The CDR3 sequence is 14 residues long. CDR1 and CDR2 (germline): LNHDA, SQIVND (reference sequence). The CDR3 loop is CASTETTSYNEQFF. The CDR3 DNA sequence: TGTGCCAGTACCGAGACAACATCCTACAATGAGCAGTTCTTC.

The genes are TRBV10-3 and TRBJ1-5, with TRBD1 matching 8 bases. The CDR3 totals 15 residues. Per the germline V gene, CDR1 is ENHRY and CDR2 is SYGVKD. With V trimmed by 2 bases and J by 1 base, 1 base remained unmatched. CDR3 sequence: CAISERQGSNQPQHF. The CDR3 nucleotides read TGTGCCATCAGTGAGCGACAGGGGAGCAATCAGCCCCAGCATTTT.

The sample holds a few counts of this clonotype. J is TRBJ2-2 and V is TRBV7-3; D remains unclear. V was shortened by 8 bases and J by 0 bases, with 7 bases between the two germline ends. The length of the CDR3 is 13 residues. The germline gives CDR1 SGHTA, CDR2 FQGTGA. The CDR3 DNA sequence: TGTGCCAGCGGCTCCGCGAACACCGGGGAGCTGTTTTTT. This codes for CASGSANTGELFF.

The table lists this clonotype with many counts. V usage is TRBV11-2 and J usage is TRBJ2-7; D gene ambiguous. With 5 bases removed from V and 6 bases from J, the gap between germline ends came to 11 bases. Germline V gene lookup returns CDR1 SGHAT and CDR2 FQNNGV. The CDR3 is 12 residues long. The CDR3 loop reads CASSPGSGEQYV. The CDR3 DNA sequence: TGTGCCAGCAGCCCCGGGTCGGGCGAGCAGTACGTC.

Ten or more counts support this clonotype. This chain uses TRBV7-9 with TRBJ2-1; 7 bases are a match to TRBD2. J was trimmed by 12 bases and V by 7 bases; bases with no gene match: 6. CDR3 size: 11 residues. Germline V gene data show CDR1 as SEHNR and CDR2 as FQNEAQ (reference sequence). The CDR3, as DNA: TGTGCCAGCAAAGCGGGGCGCGTGCAGTTCTTC. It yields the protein CASKAGRVQFF.

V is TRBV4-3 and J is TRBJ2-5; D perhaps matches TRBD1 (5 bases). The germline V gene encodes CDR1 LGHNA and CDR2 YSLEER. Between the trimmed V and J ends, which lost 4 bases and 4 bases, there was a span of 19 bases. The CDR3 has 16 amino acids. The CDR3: CASSPETDNRGETQYF. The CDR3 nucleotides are TGCGCCAGCAGCCCCGAGACAGATAATCGCGGAGAGACCCAGTACTTC.